This TCR beta chain was recovered during a study of B cell selection in AIRE deficiency. CDR3 length: 13 amino acids. Per the germline V gene, CDR1 is LNHDA and CDR2 is SQIVND (reference sequence). Between the trimmed V and J ends, which lost 9 bases and 7 bases, there was a span of 19 bases. As regards this clone: Its antigen is currently unknown.

Study-level points and caveats: Around 30% of healthy-shared Treg TCRbeta sequences appeared in patient Tconv cells.

The regulatory T cell sort gate was CD4+CD25hiCD127low/negative. TCRdb's copy holds only in-frame clones and misses some; the assay was immunoSEQ multiplex PCR. Here the sample spans under 6,500 clones, roughly 86% being singletons. The chain uses TRBV19 and TRBJ2-7; tentative D call: TRBD1 (5 bases). The specimen sequenced was Tregs sorted from PBMCs. This receptor was obtained from a human donor with AIRE deficiency. This chain's CDR3 is CASKQGASGEQYF. The CDR3 nucleotides read TGTGCCAGCAAGCAGGGTGCGTCTGGGGAGCAGTACTTC.